This T cell receptor (beta chain) was obtained from a study of somatic mutations in cytotoxic T cells in rheumatoid arthritis. Profiling relied on immunoSEQ multiplex PCR, and the TCRdb table lists in-frame clones only, not all of them. The table has under 5,500 clones, 65% to 80% seen once; the top ten hold approximately 40%. Germline V CDR1 and CDR2: SGDLS, YYNGEE. The CDR3 contains 14 residues. Trimming pared 0 bases from V and 3 bases from J, leaving 8 bases between. Sample: CD8+ T cells sorted from blood. The J gene is TRBJ2-3, the V gene TRBV9; perhaps TRBD2 as D (6 bases). The source is a man in his sixties or seventies with rheumatoid arthritis. The CDR3 region has the DNA TGTGCCAGCAGCGTAGGGGCGGGAACAGATACGCAGTATTTT. Translation gives CASSVGAGTDTQYF.